This TCR beta chain comes out of a study of cytomegalovirus exposure and HLA in healthy donors. About the research overall: Some 85 million unique TCRs from HLA-typed donors were held in an early data release. Study-level findings and limits: Later analysis reportedly placed an Asian-associated ancestry cluster below the roughly 700-donor mean in N-insertions. As was reported, the classifier diagnosed cytomegalovirus status with high specificity and sensitivity.

In the PCR, 60 Vbeta and 13 Jbeta primers were used. Under the authors' procedure: An analysis performed later counted 75 million to 80 million unique TCR beta chains (roughly 9.9 million of them shared). Sequenced by immunoSEQ multiplex PCR; TCRdb stores in-frame clones only, minus some. The D gene and trimming were derived from the DNA, and the V and J assignments and clone size from that table. Found here are more than 200,000 clones, around 85% of them singletons; the top ten hold 0.22%. This clone was counted once. The antigen is undetermined. Per germline, CDR1 SGHRS and CDR2 YFSETQ. The V gene lost 4 bases and the J gene lost 5 bases, with 21 bases spanning the gap. The CDR3 extends over 16 amino acids.

This sequence originates from a girl aged 2 to 10 in good health and CMV-seronegative. The sample taken for sequencing was PBMCs. V and J are TRBV5-1 and TRBJ1-1, with D possibly matching TRBD1 (6 bases). CDR3 in amino acids: CASSPGQLGAGTEAFF. CDR3 nucleotide sequence: TGCGCCAGCAGCCCAGGTCAGTTGGGGGCGGGTACTGAAGCTTTCTTT.